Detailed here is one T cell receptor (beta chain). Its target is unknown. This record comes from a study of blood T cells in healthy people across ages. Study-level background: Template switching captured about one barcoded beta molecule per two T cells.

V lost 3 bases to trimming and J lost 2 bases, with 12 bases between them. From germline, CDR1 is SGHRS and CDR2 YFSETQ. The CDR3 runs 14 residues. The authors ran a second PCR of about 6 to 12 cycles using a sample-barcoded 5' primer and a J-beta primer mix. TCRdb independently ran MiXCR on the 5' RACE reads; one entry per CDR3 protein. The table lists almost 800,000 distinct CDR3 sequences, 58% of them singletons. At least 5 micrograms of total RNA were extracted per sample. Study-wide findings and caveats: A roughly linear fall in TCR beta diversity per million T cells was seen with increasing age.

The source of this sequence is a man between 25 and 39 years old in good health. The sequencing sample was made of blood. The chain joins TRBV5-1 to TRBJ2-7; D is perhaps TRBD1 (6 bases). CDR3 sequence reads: CASSYTGLPYEQYF. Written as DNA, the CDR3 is TGCGCCAGCAGCTATACAGGGTTACCCTACGAGCAGTACTTC. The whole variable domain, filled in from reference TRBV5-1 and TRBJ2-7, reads KAGVTQTPRYLIKTRGQQVTLSCSPISGHRSVSWYQQTPGQGLQFLFEYFSETQRNKGNFPGRFSGRQFSNSRSEMNVSTLELGDSALYLCASSYTGLPYEQYFGPGTRLTVT.